The clone carrying this T cell receptor beta chain was counted many times. This specimen belongs to a study of T-cell reconstitution after alpha-beta-depleted transplantation in children. Germline loops: CDR1 DFQATT, CDR2 SNEGSKA (reference sequence). With 3 bases clipped from V and 9 bases from J, the junction kept 8 bases outside the gene matches. The CDR3 is 14 residues long. TCRbeta library preparation incorporated unique molecular identifiers. TCRdb re-called the PCR reads with MiXCR, one entry per CDR3 protein. The sample includes hundreds of thousands of distinct CDR3 sequences, approximately 10% of them seen just once.

The material sequenced was PBMCs from the stem cell graft donor, taken from the stem cell graft. The chain combines TRBV20-1 with TRBJ1-6, with 7 bases lining up with TRBD1. The sequence was collected from a human donor who donated a stem cell graft to a child with acute myeloid leukemia. CDR3 protein: CSASRIGGPSPLHF. The CDR3 DNA reads as TGCAGTGCTAGTCGGATAGGGGGCCCTTCACCCCTCCACTTT.